Included here is one T cell receptor beta chain sequence, with context. Its antigen is still unknown. The data were taken from a study of cytomegalovirus exposure and HLA in healthy donors. Study at large: Unique TCR beta sequences numbering about 100 million came from around 180 million T cells in an earlier analysis.

It was with 60 Vbeta and 13 Jbeta primers that the PCR ran. Method: immunoSEQ multiplex PCR; TCRdb's copy keeps in-frame clones and lacks some. The sample lists around 120,000 clones, 74% occurring once. The CDR3 has 15 amino acids. Trimming took 6 bases from V and 4 from J, leaving 20 bases between them. Germline V CDR1 and CDR2: SQVTM, ANQGSEA. Overall study results and limits: It was in a later analysis that TCR association rates were seen to vary by HLA locus, highest for DRB1 and lowest for HLA-C.

This rearrangement joins TRBV29-1 to TRBJ2-3; a possible D gene is TRBD1 (6 bases). The sequenced material came from PBMCs. The clonotype was recovered from a woman aged 50 to 60 in good health and CMV-seropositive. The chain's CDR3 is CSVVKGWGHADTQYF. The CDR3, as DNA: TGCAGCGTCGTTAAGGGGTGGGGGCACGCAGATACGCAGTATTTT.